This record covers a single T cell receptor (beta chain). The antigen is not known. Germline trimming cut 4 bases from V and 3 bases from J; bases unmatched to any gene: 7. This CDR3 is built from 16 residues. Germline assignment: CDR1 KGHSY and CDR2 FQNENV. Libraries were prepared by immunoSEQ multiplex PCR; TCRdb keeps only in-frame clonotypes and omits some of them. The sample has around 2,000,000 clones, about 95% seen once. The data are from a study of shared clonotypes between healthy human individuals. The study, taken as a whole, reports: Sequencing depth was predicted to influence how clonotypes are shared among donors.

Naive CD8 cells lacked CD45RO, underwent positive selection for CCR7 and left out terminally differentiated effector memory CD45RA+ cells. The receptor was isolated from a man aged 18 to 29 in good health. The sample was naive CD8+ T cells sorted from blood. The chain carries TRBV16 and TRBJ1-4; 8 positions agree with TRBD1. The CDR3 is CASSRSQGGANEKLFF. The CDR3 DNA is TGTGCCAGCAGCCGTTCACAGGGGGGTGCTAATGAAAAACTGTTTTTT.